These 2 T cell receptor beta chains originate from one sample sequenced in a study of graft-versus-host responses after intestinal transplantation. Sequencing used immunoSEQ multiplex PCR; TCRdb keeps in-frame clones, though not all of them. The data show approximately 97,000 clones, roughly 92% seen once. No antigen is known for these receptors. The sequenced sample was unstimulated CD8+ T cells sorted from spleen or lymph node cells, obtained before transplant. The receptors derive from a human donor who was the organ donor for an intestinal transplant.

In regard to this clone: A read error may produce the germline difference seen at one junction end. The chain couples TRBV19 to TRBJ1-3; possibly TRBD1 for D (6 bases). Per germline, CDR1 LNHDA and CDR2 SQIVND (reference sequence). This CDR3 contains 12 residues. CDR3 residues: CTSTSTGNTIYF. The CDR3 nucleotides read TGTACCAGTACCTCAACAGGGAACACCATATATTTT.

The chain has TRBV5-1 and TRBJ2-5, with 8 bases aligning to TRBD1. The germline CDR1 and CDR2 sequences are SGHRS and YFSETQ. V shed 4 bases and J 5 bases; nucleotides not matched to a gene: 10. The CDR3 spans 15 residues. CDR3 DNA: TGCGCCAGCAGCGCGGGGACAGGCCAGGGGGAGACCCAGTACTTC. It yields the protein CASSAGTGQGETQYF.